The clone carrying this T cell receptor beta chain has a handful of counts. The antigen remains undetermined. The entry originates in a study of T cell repertoires in cytomegalovirus infection. Study details: Public TCR beta signatures were indicative of both CMV infection and a matching HLA type.

Germline V gene sequence: CDR1 SGHAT, CDR2 FQNNGV. V lost 4 bases, J lost 4 bases, and 7 bases stayed unmatched. The CDR3 runs to 15 residues. Using its own MiXCR run on the reads, TCRdb lists one record per CDR3 protein. Here the sample spans over 120,000 distinct CDR3 sequences, 30% to 40% being singletons. Study findings and constraints: Dominant in the ex vivo response were TCR beta clonotypes restricted by HLA-C and specific for CMV. Totalled public TCR beta family frequency picked out people who carried CMV plus the relevant HLA.

This sample comprised CD8+ T cells from cultured PBMCs, obtained from culture after CMV antigen stimulation. This clonotype originated in a human donor in good health (CMV status not recorded). Some clones in this sample may be carry-over from other donors' samples. The chain combines TRBV11-2 with TRBJ2-1; 7 positions match TRBD1. CDR3 amino acids: CASSSARTGYNEQFF. The CDR3, as DNA: TGTGCCAGCAGCTCCGCTAGGACAGGTTACAATGAGCAGTTCTTC.